Listed below are T cell receptor beta chains from one sample, sequenced in a study of early T cells in non-severe SARS-CoV-2 infection. One entry per CDR3 protein, called by TCRdb with MiXCR from the 5' RACE reads. The sample yields tens of thousands of distinct CDR3 sequences, around 10% seen once. This specimen consisted of whole blood, obtained at baseline. Receptors originate from an adult who was a healthcare worker with PCR-confirmed SARS-CoV-2 infection or an uninfected control (not recorded which). Each CDR3 is given with its conserved first and last residue. Fields, in order: J gene, V gene, D gene, clone size, CDR3 DNA, CDR3 protein. A D gene is named only where the DNA matches it firmly. Some rows have no size entry. The others give once, few or many, or a class for an expanded clone.

TRBJ2-2,TRBV18,TRBD2,-,TGTGCCAGCTCACCACCTAGCGGGGGGCTACCTGCTGCCGGGGAGCTGTTTTTT,CASSPPSGGLPAAGELFF
TRBJ2-3,TRBV7-6,-,-,TGTGCCAGCAGCGAAGGGACAACCTACACAGATACGCAGTATTTT,CASSEGTTYTDTQYF
TRBJ1-2,TRBV2,-,many,TGTGCCAGCAGTTCACCTCTCTCTGGCTACACCTTC,CASSSPLSGYTF
TRBJ2-7,TRBV7-9,-,many,TGTGCCAGCAGCTTAGACTCGTCCTACGAGCAGTACTTC,CASSLDSSYEQYF
TRBJ2-1,TRBV20-1,-,many,TGCAGTGCTAGAGATCAGGCAGGGTGGGAGTATGAGCAGTTCTTC,CSARDQAGWEYEQFF
TRBJ1-1,TRBV2,-,-,TGTGCCAGCAGTGAAGTTGTGACAGCGAACACTGAAGCTTTCTTT,CASSEVVTANTEAFF
TRBJ2-1,TRBV9,-,many,TGTGCCAGCAGCTTCCGACGAGCGGCTAGGTACAATGAGCAGTTCTTC,CASSFRRAARYNEQFF
TRBJ1-1,TRBV6-2/TRBV6-3,TRBD1,-,TGTGCCAGCAAAAGATCCGGGACAGGGCGAGGATGGTCTGAAGCTTTCTTT,CASKRSGTGRGWSEAFF
TRBJ2-2,TRBV18,TRBD2,-,TGTGCCAGCTCACCACGCGGGGGTAACACCGGGGAGCTGTTTTTT,CASSPRGGNTGELFF
TRBJ2-7,TRBV25-1,-,many,TGTGCCAGCGGAAGGGGCACGGGGGAGCAGTACTTC,CASGRGTGEQYF
TRBJ2-2,TRBV20-1,-,few,TGCAGTGCCAAGACAGCAAACACCGGGGAGCTGTTTTTT,CSAKTANTGELFF
TRBJ2-5,TRBV7-2,TRBD1,many,TGTGCCAGCAGCCCAGGACAGGGTAAAGAGACCCAGTACTTC,CASSPGQGKETQYF
TRBJ2-5,TRBV2,-,few,TGTGCCAGCAACCTACGACCCCTTGTAGGGGAATCCCGAAGGGTGAAAGAGACCCAGTACTTC,CASNLRPLVGESRRVKETQYF
TRBJ1-1,TRBV10-3,TRBD1,-,TGTGCCATCAGGGGGGACAGTAAGAACACTGAAGCTTTCTTT,CAIRGDSKNTEAFF
TRBJ1-5,TRBV5-5,-,-,TGTGCCAGCAGCTTGTTGGGGGTGAGCAATCAGCCCCAGCATTTT,CASSLLGVSNQPQHF
TRBJ1-2,TRBV3-1,-,many,TGTGCCAGCAGCCAAGACGGTAACTATGGCTACACCTTC,CASSQDGNYGYTF
TRBJ1-3,TRBV20-1,-,many,TGCAGTGCTAGAGATACAGGGAGAAACACCATATATTTT,CSARDTGRNTIYF
TRBJ2-1,TRBV5-1,-,few,TGCGCCAGCAGCTTGGGACTACCCTACAATGAGCAGTTCTTC,CASSLGLPYNEQFF
TRBJ2-2,TRBV11-2,-,many,TGTGCCAGCAGCGTTAGCGTGGCCGGGGAGCTGTTTTTT,CASSVSVAGELFF
TRBJ2-7,TRBV3-1,-,-,TGTGCCAGCAGCCAAGCGGGCTCCTACGAGCAGTACTTC,CASSQAGSYEQYF
TRBJ1-3,TRBV7-8,-,many,TGTGCCAGCAGCTTTTTGGACTTAAGAGGAATTGGAAACACCATATATTTT,CASSFLDLRGIGNTIYF
TRBJ2-1,TRBV20-1,-,-,TGCAGTGCTAAGCCGAGAAGTGAGCAGTTCTTC,CSAKPRSEQFF
TRBJ2-1,TRBV6-4,TRBD2,many,TGTGCCAGCAGTGAAGCGGGAGGGTACAATGAGCAGTTCTTC,CASSEAGGYNEQFF
TRBJ1-1,TRBV20-1,-,few,TGCAGTGCTAGAGTGCAGGGAGCGTTGTACACTGAAGCTTTCTTT,CSARVQGALYTEAFF
TRBJ1-2,TRBV18,-,many,TGTGCCAGCTCACCATCCCTCGGAGGGGTAGATGACGACACCTTC,CASSPSLGGVDDDTF
TRBJ2-1,TRBV20-1,TRBD1,many,TGCAGTGCACAGGGGGACAGTCACAATGAGCAGTTCTTC,CSAQGDSHNEQFF
TRBJ1-4,TRBV20-1,-,-,TGCAGTGCTAGAGTATCGACAGTGCCTAATGAAAAACTGTTTTTT,CSARVSTVPNEKLFF
TRBJ2-7,TRBV28,-,few,TGTGCCAGCAGTTCGGGCGGGACCAGCTCCTACGAGCAGTACTTC,CASSSGGTSSYEQYF
TRBJ1-5,TRBV20-1,TRBD1,-,TGCAGTGCTTGGACAGGAGATAGCAATCAGCCCCAGCATTTT,CSAWTGDSNQPQHF
TRBJ2-2,TRBV7-9,TRBD2,many,TGTGCCAGCACCTCTAGCAGCGGGGTCGCTCGGACCGGGGAGCTGTTTTTT,CASTSSSGVARTGELFF
TRBJ2-1,TRBV2,TRBD1,many,TGTGCCAGCAGTGAAGCGCTACAGGGGTTGCAGTTCTTC,CASSEALQGLQFF
TRBJ1-6,TRBV18,-,-,TGTGCCAGCTCACCATCAACCTCCACTTCACCCCTCCACTTT,CASSPSTSTSPLHF
TRBJ2-1,TRBV6-1,TRBD2,-,TGTGCCAGCAAAGGTCCTAGCGGGAACTACAATGAGCAGTTCTTC,CASKGPSGNYNEQFF
TRBJ2-7,TRBV29-1,TRBD2,many,TGCAGCGTTGTTTATCTAGCGGGGGTCGAAGAGCAGTACTTC,CSVVYLAGVEEQYF
TRBJ2-1,TRBV6-1,-,once,TGTGTCAGCAGTGATCCCGAGAAAATGGTCGAGCATGAGCAGTTCTTC,CVSSDPEKMVEHEQFF
TRBJ2-1,TRBV10-3,TRBD1,-,TGTGCCACCGGGACAGGGATCCGGAATGAGCAGTTCTTC,CATGTGIRNEQFF
TRBJ1-4,TRBV5-1,TRBD1,many,TGCGCCAGCAGCGGGTCCGGGACAGCTAATGAAAAACTGTTTTTT,CASSGSGTANEKLFF
TRBJ1-2,TRBV6-6,TRBD1,-,TGTGCCAGCAGTGGGACAGGTTACTATGGCTACACCTTC,CASSGTGYYGYTF
TRBJ1-3,TRBV7-9,-,many,TGTGCCAGCAGCTTGCCGGGACACTCCATATATTTT,CASSLPGHSIYF
TRBJ2-7,TRBV20-1,-,-,TGCAGTGCACCGACGGAAAGCTCCTACGAGCAGTACTTC,CSAPTESSYEQYF
TRBJ2-1,TRBV11-2,-,few,TGTGCCAGCAGCCCGTCGAGTCGATCCTACAATGAGCAGTTCTTC,CASSPSSRSYNEQFF
TRBJ1-2,TRBV5-1,TRBD1,-,TGCGCCAGCAGCTCTGGGACAGGGATCGGGCATGGCTACACCTTC,CASSSGTGIGHGYTF
TRBJ1-1,TRBV7-9,-,few,TGTGCCAGCAGCTTAAGGCAGGGCACTGAAGCTTTCTTT,CASSLRQGTEAFF
TRBJ2-1,TRBV20-1,-,-,TGCAGTGCTCCAGGCTGGACCAATGAGCAGTTCTTC,CSAPGWTNEQFF